This T cell receptor (beta chain) is from a study of blood T cell repertoires in COVID-19. Study overall: The origin of the acute and convalescent COVID-19 samples was the United States, Italy and Spain. From T cells, B-cell-depleted T cells, or PBMCs came the material, which was cDNA or gDNA.

The CDR3 sequence is 14 residues long. V was trimmed by 4 bases and J by 1 base, leaving 8 bases between them. CDR1 is LGHDT, CDR2 YNNKEL, per germline (reference sequence). The authors' processing: Reference gene primer amplification gave estimated nucleated cell counts. The protocol was immunoSEQ multiplex PCR, while the TCRdb copy is restricted to in-frame clones and leaves out a portion. That table gives V, J and clone size, and the DNA gave D and trimming. The profile covers tens of thousands of clones, with over 75% appearing a single time and over 4% taken by the ten largest. The J gene is TRBJ1-3, the V gene TRBV3-1 (or the pseudogene TRBV3-2); weak D call: TRBD1 (5 bases). Sequencing was performed on peripheral blood. This TCR was sampled from a human donor in a cohort sampled during active COVID-19. CDR3: CASSLQGSGNTIYF. The CDR3 nucleotides are TGTGCCAGCAGCCTTCAGGGTTCTGGAAACACCATATATTTT.